Listed here is a single TCR beta chain. The same CDR3 also results from other DNA sequences found in this sample. This specimen comes from a study of blood T cell repertoires in COVID-19. Per the germline V gene, CDR1 is SGHAT and CDR2 is FQNNGV. The germline V and J ends were trimmed by 1 base and 0 bases, with 3 bases remaining between them. This CDR3 comprises 13 residues. The data were produced by immunoSEQ multiplex PCR, yet TCRdb's version contains in-frame clones alone and is incomplete. The sample records roughly 290,000 clones, roughly 89% being singletons. The source is a woman under 30 with acute COVID-19. The sample taken for sequencing was PBMCs or T cells enriched from blood (not recorded which). The chain uses TRBV11-2 and TRBJ1-1; D is ambiguous. CDR3 nucleotide sequence: TGTGCCAGCAGCTTAGCAGTGAACACTGAAGCTTTCTTT. Its protein is CASSLAVNTEAFF.